These 30 T cell receptor beta chains were sequenced from one sample in a study of OX40 agonist ivuxolimab in advanced cancers. Only in-frame clones appear in the TCRdb table, and some are missing; sequencing was by immunoSEQ multiplex PCR. The sample holds about 64,000 clones, 84% seen once. This specimen was CD4+ or CD8+ T cells sorted from blood, taken in a trial of the OX40 agonist ivuxolimab. All receptors derive from an adult with an advanced solid tumor such as melanoma, head and neck, liver or kidney cancer.

V and J are TRBV9 and TRBJ2-6; 11 positions agree with TRBD1. J was trimmed by 1 base and V by 2 bases; bases with no gene match: 8. The CDR3 is made up of 19 amino acids. Germline CDR1 reads SGDLS; CDR2 reads YYNGEE. The CDR3 here is CASSVNPGQGVSGANVLTF. Written as DNA, the CDR3 is TGTGCCAGCAGCGTGAACCCGGGACAGGGGGTGTCTGGGGCCAACGTCCTGACTTTC. The variable domain in full, with the rest retrieved from reference TRBV9 and TRBJ2-6, is DSGVTQTPKHLITATGQRVTLRCSPRSGDLSVYWYQQSLDQGLQFLIQYYNGEERAKGNILERFSAQQFPDLHSELNLSSLELGDSALYFCASSVNPGQGVSGANVLTFGAGSRLTVL.

In its sample, this clone was seen a few times. The chain is built from TRBV7-9 and TRBJ2-2; D uncertain. V shed 6 bases and J shed 15 bases, with 14 bases lying between them. Germline lookup yields CDR1 SEHNR and CDR2 FQNEAQ (reference sequence). This CDR3 has 11 amino acids. The CDR3: CASSLFEILFF. CDR3 bases: TGTGCCAGCAGTCTTTTCGAGATTTTGTTTTTT.

The chain joins TRBV11-2 to TRBJ2-5; possibly TRBD2 for D (6 bases). V was cut by 2 bases and J by 1 base, with 14 bases left in between. Germline CDR1 is SGHAT and CDR2 is FQNNGV. The length of the CDR3 is 16 residues. This CDR3 is CASSLKEGRTQETQYF. The DNA of the CDR3 is TGTGCCAGCAGCTTAAAGGAGGGCAGGACCCAAGAGACCCAGTACTTC. The whole variable domain, filled in from reference TRBV11-2 and TRBJ2-5, reads EAGVAQSPRYKIIEKRQSVAFWCNPISGHATLYWYQQILGQGPKLLIQFQNNGVVDDSQLPKDRFSAERLKGVDSTLKIQPAKLEDSAVYLCASSLKEGRTQETQYFGPGTRLLVL.

The chain links TRBV5-4 to TRBJ1-1; 10 bases fit TRBD1. The J segment lost 4 bases and the V segment lost 3 bases, leaving 6 bases of the junction unmatched. The CDR3 is 15 residues long. The germline V gene encodes CDR1 SGHNT and CDR2 YYREEE (reference sequence). CDR3 sequence: CASSSDRGLVTEAFF. The CDR3 coding sequence is TGTGCCAGCAGCTCGGACAGGGGGTTGGTCACTGAAGCTTTCTTT.

This CDR3 reads CASNGQGIEETQYF. Written as DNA, the CDR3 is TGTGCCAGCAACGGGCAGGGGATTGAAGAGACCCAGTACTTC. This chain links TRBV2 with TRBJ2-5; D is perhaps TRBD1 (6 bases). Germline lookup yields CDR1 SNHLY and CDR2 FYNNEI. CDR3 length: 14 residues. Trimming cost V 7 bases and J 3 bases, with 15 bases left between them.

The chain carries TRBV30 and TRBJ1-2, with 9 bases identical to TRBD1. The CDR3 is 14 amino acids. J was trimmed by 8 bases and V by 6 bases; bases with no gene match: 13. Germline lookup yields CDR1 GTSNPN and CDR2 SVGIG (reference sequence). The CDR3 sequence: CACPFWDRETGYTF. The DNA for the CDR3 is TGTGCCTGTCCATTTTGGGACAGGGAAACCGGCTACACCTTC.

The chain employs TRBV15 and TRBJ1-1; no reliable D call. The CDR3 loop spans 13 amino acids. Deletions cut 4 bases from V and 1 base from J, with 7 bases between. The germline V gene has CDR1 LNHNV and CDR2 YYDKDF (reference sequence). This CDR3 reads CATSKSENTEAFF. DNA of the CDR3: TGTGCCACCAGCAAAAGTGAGAACACTGAAGCTTTCTTT.

The chain couples TRBV11-2 to TRBJ2-3, with no clear D. Germline-derived CDR1 and CDR2 are SGHAT and FQNNGV. This CDR3 has 16 residues. V dropped 6 bases and J dropped 1 base, with 17 bases sitting between them. This CDR3 reads CASSFRTGSRTDTQYF. CDR3 nucleotides: TGTGCCAGCAGTTTCCGGACCGGCAGTCGCACAGATACGCAGTATTTT.

The chain couples TRBV11-2 to TRBJ1-2, with TRBD1 matching 7 bases. J lost 3 bases, V lost 5 bases, and 3 bases had no gene match. CDR3 length: 13 amino acids. The germline gives CDR1 SGHAT, CDR2 FQNNGV. CDR3 protein: CASSETGDYGYTF. The DNA for the CDR3 is TGTGCCAGCAGCGAAACAGGGGACTATGGCTACACCTTC.

The chain carries TRBV9 and TRBJ2-1; a weak D match, TRBD2 (5 bases). V dropped 3 bases and J dropped 7 bases, with 20 bases sitting between them. This CDR3 spans 16 amino acids. Germline assignment: CDR1 SGDLS and CDR2 YYNGEE. The CDR3, as DNA: TGTGCCAGCAGCGGTGGACCCCCGTCGGAGGTAAATGAGCAGTTCTTC. Translated, it gives CASSGGPPSEVNEQFF.

The chain carries TRBV15 and TRBJ2-5, with D possibly matching TRBD2 (6 bases). The V and J ends lost 1 base and 5 bases respectively, with 14 bases between them. The CDR3 totals 15 residues. Germline V gene data show CDR1 as LNHNV and CDR2 as YYDKDF (reference sequence). In DNA form, the CDR3 reads TGTGCCACCAGCAGAGTGTCGGGGGTTGAGGAGACCCAGTACTTC. Its protein product is CATSRVSGVEETQYF.

The chain is built from TRBV25-1 and TRBJ2-7, with 9 bases that match TRBD2. Trimming removed 5 bases from V and 5 bases from J; junction bases left unmatched: 10. CDR3 size: 15 residues. Germline V CDR1 and CDR2: MGHDK, SYGVNS. CDR3 region: CASSFPGTSRNEQYF. The DNA for the CDR3 is TGTGCCAGCAGTTTCCCAGGGACTAGCAGAAACGAGCAGTACTTC.

This chain links TRBV20-1 with TRBJ1-4, with no clear D. V lost 3 bases and J lost 8, with 7 bases in between. The CDR3 has 11 amino acids. CDR1 is DFQATT and CDR2 is SNEGSKA in the germline V gene (reference sequence). As DNA, the CDR3 is TGCAGTGCTAGGTGGGAAGAAAAACTGTTTTTT. This encodes CSARWEEKLFF.

The chain has TRBV21-1 and TRBJ2-5; the tabulated D call, TRBD1, remains unverified against the DNA. TRBV21-1 represents a pseudogene. CDR3 length: 17 amino acids. CDR3 sequence: CASHESIMTGWQETQYF. Written as DNA, the CDR3 is TGTGCCAGCCACGAATCCATAATGACAGGGTGGCAAGAGACCCAGTACTTC.

The genes are TRBV6-1 and TRBJ2-3; TRBD1 agrees at 7 bases. The V and J ends lost 2 bases and 2 bases, in that order; junction bases with no gene match: 13. CDR3 length: 18 residues. From germline, CDR1 is MNHNS and CDR2 SASEGT. CDR3 sequence reads: CASSEYRREQGPTDTQYF. CDR3 DNA: TGTGCCAGCAGTGAATATCGTCGGGAACAGGGGCCCACAGATACGCAGTATTTT.

The chain recombines TRBV18 with TRBJ1-3; possibly TRBD1 for D (5 bases). CDR1 KGHSH and CDR2 LQKENI come from the germline V gene. The CDR3 has 15 residues. The ends were cut back, 2 bases at V and 0 bases at J, with 8 bases in the middle. CDR3 in DNA: TGTGCCAGCTCACCAGCACAGGACTCTGGAAACACCATATATTTT. This translates into CASSPAQDSGNTIYF.

This rearrangement joins TRBV5-1 to TRBJ1-1, with D unclear. CDR1 is SGHRS and CDR2 is YFSETQ in the germline V gene. The CDR3 is 13 residues long. V lost 6 bases and J 0 bases, leaving 9 bases between the germline ends. CDR3 region: CASTEGLNTEAFF. The CDR3 DNA reads as TGCGCCAGCACCGAAGGGCTGAACACTGAAGCTTTCTTT.

The chain carries TRBV7-6 and TRBJ2-5; 8 bases fit TRBD1. Near its end, the DNA agrees better with TRBJ2-7, so the J call may be wrong. Germline assignment: CDR1 SGHVS and CDR2 FNYEAQ. The CDR3 extends over 12 amino acids. The CDR3 sequence is CASSHDRGEQYF. CDR3 sequence (DNA): TGTGCCAGCAGCCATGACAGGGGCGAGCAGTACTTC.

The chain employs TRBV9 and TRBJ2-5, with D possibly called TRBD1 or TRBD2 (6 bases each). This CDR3 spans 16 amino acids. V was pared by 1 base and J by 1 base, with 14 bases between. Germline V gives CDR1 SGDLS, CDR2 YYNGEE. In nucleotides, the CDR3 is TGTGCCAGCAGCGTAATGGCCGGAGGGGGCCAAGAGACCCAGTACTTC. The encoded protein is CASSVMAGGGQETQYF.

In this sample, this clone turned up a few times. The CDR3 region is CASSGRIGTGPQPQHF. The DNA for the CDR3 is TGTGCCAGCAGTGGACGTATCGGGACAGGGCCTCAGCCCCAGCATTTT. The chain joins TRBV6-1 to TRBJ1-5; 9 bases fit TRBD1. This CDR3 has 16 residues. With V trimmed by 4 bases and J by 6 bases, 10 bases remained unmatched. Germline CDR1 reads MNHNS; CDR2 reads SASEGT.

This chain joins TRBV7-9 and TRBJ2-4, with D unclear. The CDR3 contains 13 residues. Trimming stripped 0 bases from V and 9 bases from J, with 9 bases between. The germline V gene encodes CDR1 SEHNR and CDR2 FQNEAQ (reference sequence). The CDR3 here is CASSLAETSIQYF. The CDR3 bases are TGTGCCAGCAGCTTAGCTGAAACCAGCATTCAGTACTTC.

This clone was observed a handful of times. This chain links TRBV7-2 with TRBJ2-3, with D hard to call. Trimming took 1 base from V and 1 from J, leaving 6 bases between them. The germline CDR1 and CDR2 sequences are SGHTA and FQGNSA. The CDR3 spans 14 residues. The CDR3 DNA is TGTGCCAGCAGCTTAGTTGCGGGCACAGATACGCAGTATTTT. Translation: CASSLVAGTDTQYF.

The chain uses TRBV5-1 and TRBJ1-1; D not resolved. The CDR3 is 14 amino acids. The V end lost 0 bases, the J end lost 2 bases, and 8 bases lay between the germline ends. Germline CDR1 is SGHRS and CDR2 is YFSETQ. CDR3 sequence reads: CASSLDGVNTEAFF. Written as DNA, the CDR3 is TGCGCCAGCAGCTTGGACGGGGTAAACACTGAAGCTTTCTTT. The entire variable domain, with the rest obtained from reference TRBV5-1 and TRBJ1-1, is as follows: KAGVTQTPRYLIKTRGQQVTLSCSPISGHRSVSWYQQTPGQGLQFLFEYFSETQRNKGNFPGRFSGRQFSNSRSEMNVSTLELGDSALYLCASSLDGVNTEAFFGQGTRLTVV.

The genes are TRBV9 and TRBJ1-1, with unresolved D. CDR3 length equals 14 residues. CDR1 is SGDLS and CDR2 is YYNGEE in the germline V gene. V gave up 0 bases and J gave up 4 bases, with 10 bases separating them. The CDR3: CASSVEAARTEAFF. In DNA form, the CDR3 reads TGTGCCAGCAGCGTAGAAGCAGCTCGCACTGAAGCTTTCTTT.

The V gene is TRBV2, the J gene TRBJ2-7; perhaps TRBD2 as D (6 bases). Germline CDR1 is SNHLY and CDR2 is FYNNEI. With 4 bases removed from V and 0 bases from J, the gap between germline ends came to 16 bases. The CDR3 has 16 amino acids. The CDR3 bases are TGTGCCAGCAGTGGAGTGGGGCGGGAAAGCTCCTACGAGCAGTACTTC. It encodes CASSGVGRESSYEQYF.

The chain links TRBV7-2 to TRBJ2-7; D is perhaps TRBD2 (5 bases). V dropped 6 bases and J dropped 1 base, with 10 bases sitting between them. Germline V gives CDR1 SGHTA, CDR2 FQGNSA. There are 13 residues in the CDR3. This CDR3 is CASSRGYSYEQYF. CDR3 in DNA: TGTGCCAGCAGTCGAGGGTATTCCTACGAGCAGTACTTC. The full variable domain, with the rest looked up from reference TRBV7-2 and TRBJ2-7, is GAGVSQSPSNKVTEKGKDVELRCDPISGHTALYWYRQSLGQGLEFLIYFQGNSAPDKSGLPSDRFSAERTGGSVSTLTIQRTQQEDSAVYLCASSRGYSYEQYFGPGTRLTVT.

This clone showed up just a few times. V gene TRBV15 combines with J gene TRBJ1-2, with unresolved D. V dropped 3 bases and J dropped 2 bases, with 10 bases sitting between them. The CDR3 contains 14 residues. The V gene's germline CDR1 is LNHNV and CDR2 YYDKDF (reference sequence). Written as DNA, the CDR3 is TGTGCCACCAGCAGGGAAACCGGGAACTATGGCTACACCTTC. Protein product: CATSRETGNYGYTF. The complete variable domain, with remaining parts taken from reference TRBV15 and TRBJ1-2, reads DAMVIQNPRYQVTQFGKPVTLSCSQTLNHNVMYWYQQKSSQAPKLLFHYYDKDFNNEADTPDNFQSRRPNTSFCFLDIRSPGLGDTAMYLCATSRETGNYGYTFGSGTRLTVV.

V and J are TRBV4-3 and TRBJ1-2; D not resolved. Germline V CDR1 and CDR2: LGHNA, YSLEER. The length of the CDR3 is 13 residues. With 0 bases removed from V and 7 bases from J, the gap between germline ends came to 9 bases. CDR3 amino acids: CASSQDRGSGYTF. DNA of the CDR3: TGCGCCAGCAGCCAAGATAGAGGGTCTGGCTACACCTTC.

V is TRBV30 and J is TRBJ2-5; 9 bases agree with TRBD1. Germline trimming cut 2 bases from V and 12 bases from J; bases unmatched to any gene: 13. The length of the CDR3 is 14 residues. The germline V gene has CDR1 GTSNPN and CDR2 SVGIG (reference sequence). CDR3 sequence: CAWSPGQGSDRKYF. In nucleotides, the CDR3 is TGTGCCTGGAGTCCCGGACAGGGGTCGGATAGGAAGTACTTC. Full variable domain (remainder filled in from reference TRBV30 and TRBJ2-5): SQTIHQWPATLVQPVGSPLSLECTVEGTSNPNLYWYRQAAGRGLQLLFYSVGIGQISSEVPQNLSASRPQDRQFILSSKKLLLSDSGFYLCAWSPGQGSDRKYFGPGTRLLVL.

This chain connects TRBV19 to TRBJ1-2; 12 bases match TRBD1. Germline V gives CDR1 LNHDA, CDR2 SQIVND (reference sequence). V lost 8 bases, J lost 4 bases, and 11 bases stayed unmatched. This CDR3 is 16 amino acids long. The CDR3, as DNA: TGTGCCAGTCTCTCCGGGACAGGGGGCGAGGGCTATGGCTACACCTTC. Protein: CASLSGTGGEGYGYTF.